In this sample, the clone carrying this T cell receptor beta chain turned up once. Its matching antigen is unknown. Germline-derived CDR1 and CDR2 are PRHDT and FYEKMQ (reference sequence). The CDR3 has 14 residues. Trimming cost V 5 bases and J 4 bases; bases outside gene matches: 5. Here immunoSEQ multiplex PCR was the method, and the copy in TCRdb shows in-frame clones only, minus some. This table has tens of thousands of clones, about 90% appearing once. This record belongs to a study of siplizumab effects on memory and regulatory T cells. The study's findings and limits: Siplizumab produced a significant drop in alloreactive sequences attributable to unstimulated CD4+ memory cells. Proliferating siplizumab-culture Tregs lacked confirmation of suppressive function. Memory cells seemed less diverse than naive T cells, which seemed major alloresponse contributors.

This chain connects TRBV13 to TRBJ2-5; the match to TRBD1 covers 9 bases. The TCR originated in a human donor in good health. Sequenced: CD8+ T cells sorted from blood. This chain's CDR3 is CASSITTGGETQYF. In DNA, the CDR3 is TGTGCCAGCAGCATAACGACAGGGGGAGAGACCCAGTACTTC.